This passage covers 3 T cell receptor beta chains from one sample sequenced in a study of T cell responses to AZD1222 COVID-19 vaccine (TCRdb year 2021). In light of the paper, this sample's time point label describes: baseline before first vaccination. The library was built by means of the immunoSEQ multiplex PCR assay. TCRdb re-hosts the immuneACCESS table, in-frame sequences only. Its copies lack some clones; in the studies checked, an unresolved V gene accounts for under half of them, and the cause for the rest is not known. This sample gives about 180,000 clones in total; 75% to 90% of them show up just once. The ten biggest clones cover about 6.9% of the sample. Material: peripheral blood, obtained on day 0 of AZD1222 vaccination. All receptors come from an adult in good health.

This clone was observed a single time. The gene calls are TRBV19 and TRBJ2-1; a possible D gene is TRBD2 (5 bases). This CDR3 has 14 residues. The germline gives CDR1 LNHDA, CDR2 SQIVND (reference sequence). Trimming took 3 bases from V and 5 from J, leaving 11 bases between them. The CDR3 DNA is TGTGCCAGTAGTATTTTCGCTAGCCACAATGAGCAGTTCTTC. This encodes CASSIFASHNEQFF.

In DNA form, the CDR3 reads TGTGCCAGCAGTATCGGGACAGGGAACACTGAAGCTTTCTTT. Its protein product is CASSIGTGNTEAFF. This chain links TRBV2 with TRBJ1-1; 8 nucleotides match TRBD1. The germline V gene has CDR1 SNHLY and CDR2 FYNNEI. V trimming: 5 bases; J trimming: 1 base; junction bases outside the gene matches: 3. This CDR3 is 14 amino acids long.

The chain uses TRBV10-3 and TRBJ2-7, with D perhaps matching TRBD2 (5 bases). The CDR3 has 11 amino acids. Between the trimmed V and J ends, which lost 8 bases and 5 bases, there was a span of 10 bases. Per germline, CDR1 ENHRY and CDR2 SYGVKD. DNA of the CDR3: TGTGCCATCGCGGGTGCCCACGAGCAGTACTTC. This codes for CAIAGAHEQYF.